This T cell receptor beta chain was profiled in a study of T cell responses to AZD1222 COVID-19 vaccine. The ends were cut back, 4 bases at V and 1 base at J, with 9 bases in the middle. CDR3 size: 14 residues. Germline values: CDR1 KGHSY, CDR2 FQNENV. Profiled with immunoSEQ multiplex PCR; TCRdb holds only in-frame clones, not every one. The sample lists 50,000 or so clones, 89% occurring once. The sequencing used peripheral blood, collected 28 days after the second AZD1222 dose. The genes are TRBV16 and TRBJ2-3; D unresolved. The receptor comes from an adult who received the AZD1222 COVID-19 vaccine. The DNA for the CDR3 is TGTGCCAGCAGCCCAGCAAGGGGCACAGATACGCAGTATTTT. Encoded protein: CASSPARGTDTQYF.